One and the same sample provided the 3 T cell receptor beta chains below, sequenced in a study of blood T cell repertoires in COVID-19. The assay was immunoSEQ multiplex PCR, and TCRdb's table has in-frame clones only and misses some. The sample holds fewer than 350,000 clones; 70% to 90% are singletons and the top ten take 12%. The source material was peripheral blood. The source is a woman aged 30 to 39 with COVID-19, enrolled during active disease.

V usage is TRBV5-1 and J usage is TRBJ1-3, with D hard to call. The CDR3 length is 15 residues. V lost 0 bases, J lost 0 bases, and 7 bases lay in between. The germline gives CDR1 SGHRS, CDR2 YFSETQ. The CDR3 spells CASSLGGSSGNTIYF. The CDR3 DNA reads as TGCGCCAGCAGCTTGGGAGGCAGCTCTGGAAACACCATATATTTT.

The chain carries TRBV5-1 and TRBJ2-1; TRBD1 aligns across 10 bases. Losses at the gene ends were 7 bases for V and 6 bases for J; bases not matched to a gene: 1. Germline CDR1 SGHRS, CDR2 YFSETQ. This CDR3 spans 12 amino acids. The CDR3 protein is CASGTGVNEQFF. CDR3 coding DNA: TGCGCCAGCGGGACAGGGGTCAATGAGCAGTTCTTC. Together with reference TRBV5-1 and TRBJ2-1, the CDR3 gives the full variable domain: KAGVTQTPRYLIKTRGQQVTLSCSPISGHRSVSWYQQTPGQGLQFLFEYFSETQRNKGNFPGRFSGRQFSNSRSEMNVSTLELGDSALYLCASGTGVNEQFFGPGTRLTVL.

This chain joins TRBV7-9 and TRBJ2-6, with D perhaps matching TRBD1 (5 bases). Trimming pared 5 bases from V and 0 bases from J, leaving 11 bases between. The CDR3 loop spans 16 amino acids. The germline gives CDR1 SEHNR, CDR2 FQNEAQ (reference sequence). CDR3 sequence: CASSPGYSSGANVLTF. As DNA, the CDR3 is TGTGCCAGCAGCCCAGGGTATTCCTCTGGGGCCAACGTCCTGACTTTC.